This paragraph reports one TCR beta chain. This specimen belongs to a study of OX40 agonist ivuxolimab in advanced cancers. Study details: Patients in dose escalation had liver, melanoma, kidney or head and neck cancers.

Method: immunoSEQ multiplex PCR; TCRdb's copy keeps in-frame clones and lacks some. The sample carries approximately 8,200 clones, roughly 90% recorded once. This CDR3 has 16 residues. Trimming took 5 bases from V and 5 from J; bases not matched to a gene: 13. Per germline, CDR1 SEHNR and CDR2 FQNEAQ (reference sequence). This clonotype originated in an adult with an advanced solid tumor such as melanoma, head and neck, liver or kidney cancer. The sequences come from CD4+ or CD8+ T cells sorted from blood, collected in a trial of the OX40 agonist ivuxolimab. The chain links TRBV7-9 to TRBJ2-3; TRBD1 matches at 7 bases. In DNA, the CDR3 is TGTGCCAGCAGCCCGATAGACAGGGCGGTCGGAGATACGCAGTATTTT. It codes for CASSPIDRAVGDTQYF.